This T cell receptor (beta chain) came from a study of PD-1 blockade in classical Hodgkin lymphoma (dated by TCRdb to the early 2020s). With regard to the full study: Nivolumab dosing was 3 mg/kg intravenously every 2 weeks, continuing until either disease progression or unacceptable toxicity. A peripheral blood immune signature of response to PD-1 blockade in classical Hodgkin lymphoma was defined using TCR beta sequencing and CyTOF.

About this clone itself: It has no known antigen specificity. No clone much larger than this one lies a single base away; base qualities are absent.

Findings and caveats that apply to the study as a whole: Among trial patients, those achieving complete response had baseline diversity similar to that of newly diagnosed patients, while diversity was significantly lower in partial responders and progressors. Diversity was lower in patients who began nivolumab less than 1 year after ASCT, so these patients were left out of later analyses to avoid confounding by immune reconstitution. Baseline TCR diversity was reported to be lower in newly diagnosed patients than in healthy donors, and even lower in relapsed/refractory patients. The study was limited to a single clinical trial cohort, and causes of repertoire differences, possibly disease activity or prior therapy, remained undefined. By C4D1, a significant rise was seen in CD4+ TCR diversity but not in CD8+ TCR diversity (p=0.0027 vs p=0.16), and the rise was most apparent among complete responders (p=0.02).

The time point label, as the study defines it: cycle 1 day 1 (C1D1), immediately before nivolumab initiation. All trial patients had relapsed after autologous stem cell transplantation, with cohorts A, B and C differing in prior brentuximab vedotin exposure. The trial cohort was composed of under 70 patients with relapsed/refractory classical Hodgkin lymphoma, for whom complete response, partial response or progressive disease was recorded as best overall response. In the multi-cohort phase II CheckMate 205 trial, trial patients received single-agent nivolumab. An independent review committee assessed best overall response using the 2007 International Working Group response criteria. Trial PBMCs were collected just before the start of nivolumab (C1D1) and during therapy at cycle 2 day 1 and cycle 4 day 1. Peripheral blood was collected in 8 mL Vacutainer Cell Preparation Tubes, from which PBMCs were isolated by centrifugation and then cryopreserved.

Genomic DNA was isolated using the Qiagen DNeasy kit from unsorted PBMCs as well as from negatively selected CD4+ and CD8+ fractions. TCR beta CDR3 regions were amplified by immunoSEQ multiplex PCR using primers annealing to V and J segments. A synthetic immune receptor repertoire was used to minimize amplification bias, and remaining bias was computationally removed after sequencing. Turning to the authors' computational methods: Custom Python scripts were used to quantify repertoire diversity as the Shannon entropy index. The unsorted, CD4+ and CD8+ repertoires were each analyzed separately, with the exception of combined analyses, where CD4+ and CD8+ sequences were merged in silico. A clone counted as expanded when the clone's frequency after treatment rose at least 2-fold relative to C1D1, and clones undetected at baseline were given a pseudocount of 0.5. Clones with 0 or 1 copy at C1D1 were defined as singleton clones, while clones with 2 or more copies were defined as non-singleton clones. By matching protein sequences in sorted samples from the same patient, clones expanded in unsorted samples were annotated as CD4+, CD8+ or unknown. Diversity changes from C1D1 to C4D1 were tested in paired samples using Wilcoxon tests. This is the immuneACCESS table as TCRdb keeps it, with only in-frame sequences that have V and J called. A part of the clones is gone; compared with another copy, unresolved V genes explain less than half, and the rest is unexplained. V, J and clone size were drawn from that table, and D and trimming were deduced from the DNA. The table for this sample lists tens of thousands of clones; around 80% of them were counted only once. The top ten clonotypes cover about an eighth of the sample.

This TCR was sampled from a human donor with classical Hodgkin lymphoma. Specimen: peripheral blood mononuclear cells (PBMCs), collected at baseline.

The DNA sequence reads TGTGCCAGCAGTTTGGGACTAGCGAACACCGGGGAGCTGTTTTTT. It translates to CASSLGLANTGELFF. The sequence joins TRBV27 to TRBJ2-2; 8 nucleotides in the junction match TRBD2. Trimming removed 3 bases from V and 0 bases from J; the gene matches leave 0 bases unexplained. CDR1 is given as MNHEY and CDR2 as SMNVEV, both from the germline V gene (reference sequence). The CDR3 spans 15 residues, from the cysteine through the phenylalanine. The read is trimmed to its CDR3 DNA, 45 bases read in frame from base 1.